In its sample, the clone carrying this T cell receptor (beta chain) was seen many times. Time point given: newly diagnosed GD, antithyroid drugs for less than 3 months. Extracted PBMC RNA gave rise to the TCR library. Arm-PCR of CDR3 regions and iRepertoire HTBI primers were the basis on which TCR beta libraries were built. TCRdb used MiXCR to reprocess the multiplex PCR reads, holding one entry per CDR3 protein. Here the sample spans approximately 310,000 distinct CDR3 sequences, more than 15% being singletons. The source of the sample is a study of regulatory T cells in long-lasting Graves disease. Overall study context: Antithyroid drugs had been given to newly diagnosed Graves' patients for under 3 months.

The sequence was collected from a female donor with Graves disease. The sequencing here drew on peripheral blood mononuclear cells (PBMCs), taken at new diagnosis, from a patient treated with antithyroid drugs.

CDR3 amino acids: CASSNGALPNTGELFF. CDR3 DNA: TGTGCCAGCTCGAATGGGGCTCTACCGAACACCGGGGAGCTGTTTTTT. This sequence joins TRBV27 and TRBJ2-2; weak D call: TRBD1 (5 bases). Trimming removed 8 bases from V and 0 bases from J, with 16 bases in between. CDR3 length: 16 amino acids. The germline V gene has CDR1 MNHEY and CDR2 SMNVEV (reference sequence).